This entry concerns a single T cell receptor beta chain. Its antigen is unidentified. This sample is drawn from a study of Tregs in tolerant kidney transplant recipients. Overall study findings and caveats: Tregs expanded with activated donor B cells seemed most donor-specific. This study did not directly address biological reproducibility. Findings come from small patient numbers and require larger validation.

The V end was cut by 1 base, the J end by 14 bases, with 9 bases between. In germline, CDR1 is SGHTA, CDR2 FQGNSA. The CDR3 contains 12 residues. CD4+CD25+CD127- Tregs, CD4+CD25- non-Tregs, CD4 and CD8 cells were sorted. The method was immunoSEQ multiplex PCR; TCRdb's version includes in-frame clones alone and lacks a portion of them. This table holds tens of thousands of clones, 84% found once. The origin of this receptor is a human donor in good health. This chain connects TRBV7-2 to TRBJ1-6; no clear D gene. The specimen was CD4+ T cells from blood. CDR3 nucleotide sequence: TGTGCCAGCAGCTTAGTCGGTGAAACCCTCCACTTT. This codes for CASSLVGETLHF.